One sample yielded the 12 T cell receptor beta chains listed below, sequenced in a study of blood T cell repertoires in COVID-19. This table comes from immunoSEQ multiplex PCR, and its TCRdb copy is limited to in-frame clones, with some not included. The table records 160,000 or so clones, more than 80% of them present only once. The sequencing sample was made of peripheral blood. These receptor sequences come from a human donor in a cohort sampled during active COVID-19.

The V and J genes are TRBV28 and TRBJ2-3; 7 positions match TRBD1. The CDR3 is 15 residues long. Germline CDR1 is MDHEN and CDR2 is SYDVKM. Trimming took 7 bases from V and 5 from J; bases not matched to a gene: 12. The CDR3 loop reads CASTLVGGAGDTQYF. CDR3 nucleotides: TGTGCCAGCACCTTAGTAGGGGGCGCCGGAGATACGCAGTATTTT.

The chain recombines TRBV2 with TRBJ2-7, with D perhaps TRBD1 (6 bases). Trimming removed 8 bases at V and 2 bases at J, with 28 bases between. Germline assignment: CDR1 SNHLY and CDR2 FYNNEI. This CDR3 spans 18 amino acids. The CDR3 DNA sequence: TGTGCCAGCTCAGGCGACCCGGTTAATGACAGGCCTACCTACGAGCAGTACTTC. Translated, it gives CASSGDPVNDRPTYEQYF.

This clone was detected only once. V gene TRBV19 combines with J gene TRBJ2-1, with TRBD2 identical over 8 bases. Trimming took 5 bases from V and 0 from J; bases not matched to a gene: 3. Germline loops: CDR1 LNHDA, CDR2 SQIVND (reference sequence). The length of the CDR3 is 15 residues. The CDR3 loop reads CASSAGTSSYNEQFF. The CDR3 region has the DNA TGTGCCAGTAGTGCGGGGACTAGCTCCTACAATGAGCAGTTCTTC.

V usage is TRBV18 and J usage is TRBJ1-2; 7 bases match TRBD1. The germline V gene has CDR1 KGHSH and CDR2 LQKENI. V lost 3 bases and J lost 6; bases outside the gene matches: 10. The length of the CDR3 is 15 residues. CDR3 sequence: CASSPFSRQGDGYTF. DNA for the CDR3: TGTGCCAGCTCACCTTTTTCGCGGCAGGGGGATGGCTACACCTTC.

A few counts support this clone. The chain has TRBV10-3 and TRBJ1-1, with 11 bases identical to TRBD1. The germline CDR1 and CDR2 sequences are ENHRY and SYGVKD. Germline trimming cut 4 bases from V and 3 bases from J; bases unmatched to any gene: 1. CDR3 size: 14 residues. The CDR3 coding sequence is TGTGCCATCAGTGTGGGACAGGGGGACACTGAAGCTTTCTTT. Translated: CAISVGQGDTEAFF.

The chain has TRBV20-1 and TRBJ1-2; no firm D call. The germline V gene has CDR1 DFQATT and CDR2 SNEGSKA (reference sequence). The ends were cut back, 3 bases at V and 0 bases at J, with 8 bases in the middle. CDR3 size: 13 residues. The CDR3 bases are TGCAGTGCTAGTGGCGCGGCTAACTATGGCTACACCTTC. This codes for CSASGAANYGYTF.

This clone has just one count. This chain uses TRBV25-1 with TRBJ2-3, with TRBD2 matching 12 bases. There are 16 residues in the CDR3. V lost 4 bases to trimming and J lost 10 bases; unmatched junction nucleotides: 12. Per germline, CDR1 MGHDK and CDR2 SYGVNS. CDR3 sequence (DNA): TGTGCCAGCAGTGGAGGGACTAGCGGGTCCGGGTTTGCGCAGTATTTT. Residues: CASSGGTSGSGFAQYF.

The chain employs TRBV7-2 and TRBJ2-1; 8 nucleotides line up with TRBD2. The CDR3 runs 15 residues. The germline V gene encodes CDR1 SGHTA and CDR2 FQGNSA. V trimming: 2 bases; J trimming: 6 bases; junction bases outside the gene matches: 6. The CDR3 bases are TGTGCCAGCAGCTTAAGGGGGACTAGGCGCAATGAGCAGTTCTTC. Its protein product is CASSLRGTRRNEQFF.

The chain couples TRBV2 to TRBJ2-1, with D possibly matching TRBD2 (5 bases). CDR1 is SNHLY, CDR2 FYNNEI, per germline. CDR3 size: 15 residues. V lost 2 bases and J lost 6, with 14 bases in between. As DNA, the CDR3 is TGTGCCAGCAGTGAACGGGGTGTGGGTCGCAATGAGCAGTTCTTC. It encodes CASSERGVGRNEQFF.

This clone was detected many times. This chain joins TRBV27 and TRBJ2-7, with a possible D match to TRBD2 (5 bases). The CDR3 covers 14 residues. Between the trimmed V and J ends, which lost 5 bases and 6 bases, there was a span of 17 bases. Looked up from germline, CDR1 is MNHEY and CDR2 is SMNVEV (reference sequence). The DNA for the CDR3 is TGTGCCAGCAGTCTTGGAAGCGGCCCTTCCGAGCAGTACTTC. It is translated as CASSLGSGPSEQYF.

As to this clone: Within the sample, other DNA sequences also encode this same CDR3. The V call is TRBV5-1, the J call TRBJ2-3, with TRBD2 as a possible D gene (5 bases). The length of the CDR3 is 15 residues. The V gene's germline CDR1 is SGHRS and CDR2 YFSETQ. V was clipped by 4 bases and J by 0 bases, with 12 bases between them. CDR3 in DNA: TGCGCCAGCAGCCTAGAGGGCGGTAGCACAGATACGCAGTATTTT. The encoded protein is CASSLEGGSTDTQYF.

The V gene is TRBV6-5, the J gene TRBJ1-2; D is uncertain. Germline values: CDR1 MNHEY, CDR2 SVGAGI. This CDR3 has 11 amino acids. Trimming removed 6 bases from V and 8 bases from J, with 10 bases in between. The CDR3 DNA reads TGTGCCAGCAGGAGTCTAGGCGGCTACACCTTC. This encodes CASRSLGGYTF.